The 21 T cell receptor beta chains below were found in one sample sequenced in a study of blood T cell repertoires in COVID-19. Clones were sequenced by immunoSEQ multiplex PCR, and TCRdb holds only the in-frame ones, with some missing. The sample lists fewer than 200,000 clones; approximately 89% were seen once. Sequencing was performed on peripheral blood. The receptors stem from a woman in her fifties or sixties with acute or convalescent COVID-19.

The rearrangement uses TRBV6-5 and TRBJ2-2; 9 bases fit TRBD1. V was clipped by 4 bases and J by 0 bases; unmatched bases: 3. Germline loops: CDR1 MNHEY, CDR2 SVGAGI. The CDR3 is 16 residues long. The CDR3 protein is CASSFTGGANTGELFF. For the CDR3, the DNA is TGTGCCAGCAGTTTCACAGGGGGCGCGAACACCGGGGAGCTGTTTTTT.

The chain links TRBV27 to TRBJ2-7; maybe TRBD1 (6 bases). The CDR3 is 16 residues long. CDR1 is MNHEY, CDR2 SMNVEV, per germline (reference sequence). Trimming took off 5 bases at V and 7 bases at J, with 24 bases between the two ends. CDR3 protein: CASSPRTAPGRGEQYV. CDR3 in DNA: TGTGCCAGCAGTCCTCGGACAGCCCCGGGTCGGGGTGAGCAGTACGTC.

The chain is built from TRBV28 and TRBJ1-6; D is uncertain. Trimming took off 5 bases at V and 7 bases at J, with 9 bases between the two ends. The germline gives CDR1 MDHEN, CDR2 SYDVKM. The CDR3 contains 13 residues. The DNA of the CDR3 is TGTGCCAGCAGTCCGCAACTAAATTCACCCCTCCACTTT. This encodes CASSPQLNSPLHF.

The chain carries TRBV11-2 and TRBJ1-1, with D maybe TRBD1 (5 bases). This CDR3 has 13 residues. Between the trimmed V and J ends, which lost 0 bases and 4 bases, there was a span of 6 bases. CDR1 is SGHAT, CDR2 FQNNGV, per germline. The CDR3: CASSLDRGTEAFF. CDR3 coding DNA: TGTGCCAGCAGCTTAGATAGGGGCACTGAAGCTTTCTTT.

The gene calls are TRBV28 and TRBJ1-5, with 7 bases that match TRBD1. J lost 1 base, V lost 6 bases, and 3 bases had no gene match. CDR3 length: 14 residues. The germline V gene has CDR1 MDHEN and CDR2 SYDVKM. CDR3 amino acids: CASRPGGSNQPQHF. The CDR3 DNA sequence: TGTGCCAGCAGGCCAGGGGGAAGCAATCAGCCCCAGCATTTT.

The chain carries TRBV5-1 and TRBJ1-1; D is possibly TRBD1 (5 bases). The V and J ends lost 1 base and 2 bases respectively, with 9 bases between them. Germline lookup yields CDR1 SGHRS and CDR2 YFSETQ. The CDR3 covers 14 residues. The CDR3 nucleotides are TGCGCCAGCAGCTTGCGGCAGGGTAACACTGAAGCTTTCTTT. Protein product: CASSLRQGNTEAFF.

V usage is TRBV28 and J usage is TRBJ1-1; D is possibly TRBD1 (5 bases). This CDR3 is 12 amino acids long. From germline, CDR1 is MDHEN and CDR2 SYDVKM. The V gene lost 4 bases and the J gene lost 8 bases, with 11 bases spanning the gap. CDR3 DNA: TGTGCCAGCAGTTCCTCCAACAGGGAAGCTTTCTTT. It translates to CASSSSNREAFF.

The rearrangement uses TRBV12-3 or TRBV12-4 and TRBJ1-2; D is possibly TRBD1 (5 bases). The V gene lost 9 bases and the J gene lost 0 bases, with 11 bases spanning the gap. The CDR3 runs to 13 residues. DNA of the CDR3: TGTGCCAGTGGGGCAGGGCCTAACTATGGCTACACCTTC. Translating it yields CASGAGPNYGYTF.

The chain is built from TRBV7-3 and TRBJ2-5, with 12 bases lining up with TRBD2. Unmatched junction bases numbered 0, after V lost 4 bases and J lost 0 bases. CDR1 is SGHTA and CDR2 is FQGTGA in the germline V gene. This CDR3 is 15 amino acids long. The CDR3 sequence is CASSWTSGNQETQYF. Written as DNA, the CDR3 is TGTGCCAGCAGCTGGACTAGCGGGAACCAAGAGACCCAGTACTTC.

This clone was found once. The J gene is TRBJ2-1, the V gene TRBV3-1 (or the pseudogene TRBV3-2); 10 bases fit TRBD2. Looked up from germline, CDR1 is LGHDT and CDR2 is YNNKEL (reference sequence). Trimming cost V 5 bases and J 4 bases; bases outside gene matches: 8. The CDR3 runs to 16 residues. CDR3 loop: CASSIRTSGLYNEQFF. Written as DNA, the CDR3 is TGTGCCAGCAGCATCCGGACTAGCGGACTTTACAATGAGCAGTTCTTC.

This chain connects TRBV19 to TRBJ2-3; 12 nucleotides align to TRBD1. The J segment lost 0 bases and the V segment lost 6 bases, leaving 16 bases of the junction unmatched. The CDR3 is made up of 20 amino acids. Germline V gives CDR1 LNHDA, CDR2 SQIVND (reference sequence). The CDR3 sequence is CASRRPPGTGGRGSTDTQYF. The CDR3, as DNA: TGTGCCAGTAGAAGACCTCCCGGGACAGGGGGCAGAGGGAGCACAGATACGCAGTATTTT.

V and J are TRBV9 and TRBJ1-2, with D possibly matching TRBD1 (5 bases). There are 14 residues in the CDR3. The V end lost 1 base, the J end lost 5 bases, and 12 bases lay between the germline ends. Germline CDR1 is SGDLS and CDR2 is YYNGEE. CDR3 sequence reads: CASSVHPQAYGYTF. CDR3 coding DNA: TGTGCCAGCAGCGTACACCCACAGGCGTATGGCTACACCTTC.

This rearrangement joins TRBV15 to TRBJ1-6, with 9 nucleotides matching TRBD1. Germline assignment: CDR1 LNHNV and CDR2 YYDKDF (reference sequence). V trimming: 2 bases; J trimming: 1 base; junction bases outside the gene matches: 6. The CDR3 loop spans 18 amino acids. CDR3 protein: CATSRRGTGHSYNSPLHF. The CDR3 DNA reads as TGTGCCACCAGCAGACGCGGGACAGGGCATTCCTATAATTCACCCCTCCACTTT.

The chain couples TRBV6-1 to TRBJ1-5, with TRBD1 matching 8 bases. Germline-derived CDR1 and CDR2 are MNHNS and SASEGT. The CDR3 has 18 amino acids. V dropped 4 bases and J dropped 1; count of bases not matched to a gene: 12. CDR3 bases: TGTGCCAGCAGTGGGGTTCAGGGGGCTACACCCAGCAATCAGCCCCAGCATTTT. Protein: CASSGVQGATPSNQPQHF.

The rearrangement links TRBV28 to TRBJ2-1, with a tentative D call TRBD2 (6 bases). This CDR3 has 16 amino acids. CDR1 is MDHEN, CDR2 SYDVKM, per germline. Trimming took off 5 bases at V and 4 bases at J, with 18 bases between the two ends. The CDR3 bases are TGTGCCAGCAGTCCGGCGGGACTCCTGAGGTACAATGAGCAGTTCTTC. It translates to CASSPAGLLRYNEQFF.

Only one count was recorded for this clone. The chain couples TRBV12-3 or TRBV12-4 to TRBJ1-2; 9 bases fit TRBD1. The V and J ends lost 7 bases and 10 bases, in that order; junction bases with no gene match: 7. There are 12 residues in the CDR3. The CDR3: CASTPGQGHYTF. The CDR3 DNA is TGTGCCAGCACCCCGGGACAGGGTCACTACACCTTC.

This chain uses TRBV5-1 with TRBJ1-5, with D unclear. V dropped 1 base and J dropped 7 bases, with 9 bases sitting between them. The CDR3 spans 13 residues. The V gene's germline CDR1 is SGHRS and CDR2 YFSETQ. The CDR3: CASSLWGEQPQHF. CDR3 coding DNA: TGCGCCAGCAGCTTGTGGGGAGAACAGCCCCAGCATTTT.

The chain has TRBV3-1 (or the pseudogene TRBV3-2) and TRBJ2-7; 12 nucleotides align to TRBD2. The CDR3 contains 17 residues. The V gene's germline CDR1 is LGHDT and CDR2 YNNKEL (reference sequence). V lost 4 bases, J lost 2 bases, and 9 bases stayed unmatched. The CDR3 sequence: CASSRLAGVRSTYEQYF. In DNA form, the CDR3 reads TGTGCCAGCAGCCGACTAGCGGGAGTACGGTCCACCTACGAGCAGTACTTC.

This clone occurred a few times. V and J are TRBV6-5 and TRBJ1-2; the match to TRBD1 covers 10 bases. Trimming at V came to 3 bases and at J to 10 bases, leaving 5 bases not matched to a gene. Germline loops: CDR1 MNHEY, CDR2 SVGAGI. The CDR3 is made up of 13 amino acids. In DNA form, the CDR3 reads TGTGCCAGCAGTTATAGGACAGGGGGAGCCTACACCTTC. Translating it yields CASSYRTGGAYTF.

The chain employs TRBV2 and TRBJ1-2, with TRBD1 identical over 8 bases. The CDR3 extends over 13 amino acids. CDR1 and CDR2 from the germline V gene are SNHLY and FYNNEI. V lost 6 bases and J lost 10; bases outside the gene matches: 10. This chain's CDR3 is CASRGGLDRDYTF. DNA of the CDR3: TGTGCCAGCAGGGGGGGTCTGGACAGGGACTACACCTTC.

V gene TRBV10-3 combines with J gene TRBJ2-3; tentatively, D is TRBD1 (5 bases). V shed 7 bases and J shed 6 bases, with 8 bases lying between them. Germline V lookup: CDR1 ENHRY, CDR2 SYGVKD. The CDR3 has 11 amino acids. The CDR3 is CAITAGDTQYF. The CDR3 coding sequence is TGTGCCATCACGGCAGGGGATACGCAGTATTTT.